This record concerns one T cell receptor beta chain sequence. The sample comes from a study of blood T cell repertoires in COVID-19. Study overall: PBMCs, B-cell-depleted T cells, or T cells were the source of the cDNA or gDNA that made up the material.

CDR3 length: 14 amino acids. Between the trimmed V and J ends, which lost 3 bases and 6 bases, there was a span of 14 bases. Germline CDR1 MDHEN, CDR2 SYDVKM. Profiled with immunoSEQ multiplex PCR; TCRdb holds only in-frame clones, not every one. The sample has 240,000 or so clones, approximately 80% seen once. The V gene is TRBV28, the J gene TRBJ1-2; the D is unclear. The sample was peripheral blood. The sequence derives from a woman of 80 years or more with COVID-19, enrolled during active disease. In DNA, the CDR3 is TGTGCCAGCAGTTTCGGGAGGGAGGTGAATGGCTACACCTTC. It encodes CASSFGREVNGYTF.